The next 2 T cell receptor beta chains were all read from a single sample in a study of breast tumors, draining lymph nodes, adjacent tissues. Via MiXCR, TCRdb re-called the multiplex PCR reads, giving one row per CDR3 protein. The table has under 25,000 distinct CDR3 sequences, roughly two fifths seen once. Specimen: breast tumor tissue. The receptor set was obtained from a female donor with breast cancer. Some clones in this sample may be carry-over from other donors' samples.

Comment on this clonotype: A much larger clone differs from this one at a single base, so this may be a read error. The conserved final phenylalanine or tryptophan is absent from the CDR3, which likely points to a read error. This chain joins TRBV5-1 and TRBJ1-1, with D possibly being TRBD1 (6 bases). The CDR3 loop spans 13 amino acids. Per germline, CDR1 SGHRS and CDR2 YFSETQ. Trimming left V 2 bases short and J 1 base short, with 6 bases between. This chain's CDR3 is CASSLQGNTEAFL. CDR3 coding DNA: TGCGCCAGCAGCTTACAGGGGAACACTGAAGCTTTCCTT.

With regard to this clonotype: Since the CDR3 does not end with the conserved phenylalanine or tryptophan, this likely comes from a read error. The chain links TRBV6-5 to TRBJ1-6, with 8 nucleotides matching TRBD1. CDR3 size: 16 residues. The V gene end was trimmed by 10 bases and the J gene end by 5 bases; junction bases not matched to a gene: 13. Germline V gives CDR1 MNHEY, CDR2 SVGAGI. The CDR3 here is CANNLGQARHNSPLHL. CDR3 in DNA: TGTGCCAACAACCTGGGACAGGCCAGGCATAATTCACCCCTCCACCTC.